The 8 T cell receptor beta chains below all came from one sample that was sequenced in a study of blood T cells in healthy people across ages. Alongside a J-beta primer mix, a sample-barcoded 5' primer served in a second PCR lasting roughly 7 to 11 cycles. MiXCR was run by TCRdb on the 5' RACE reads, yielding one entry per CDR3 protein. Found here are around 1.5 million distinct CDR3 sequences, approximately 59% of them singletons; the top ten hold 6.5% to 8%. The sequenced sample was blood. The receptors shown here come from a man between 18 and 35 years old in good health.

In its sample, this clonotype was seen once. The chain employs TRBV13 and TRBJ2-7; 8 positions match TRBD1. The germline V gene has CDR1 PRHDT and CDR2 FYEKMQ (reference sequence). The CDR3 loop spans 15 amino acids. Germline trimming cut 6 bases from V and 2 bases from J; bases unmatched to any gene: 9. This chain's CDR3 is CASSATGVGTYEQYF. The CDR3 nucleotides read TGTGCCAGCAGTGCGACAGGGGTAGGAACCTACGAGCAGTACTTC.

The CDR3 protein is CSVSFSYEQYF. CDR3 in DNA: TGCAGCGTTTCCTTCTCCTACGAGCAGTACTTC. This chain uses TRBV29-1 with TRBJ2-7; D not certain. Germline V gene data show CDR1 as SQVTM and CDR2 as ANQGSEA. V lost 5 bases and J lost 0, with 5 bases in between. The CDR3 runs to 11 residues.

This rearrangement joins TRBV20-1 to TRBJ1-2; D ambiguous. This CDR3 is built from 12 residues. V was trimmed by 0 bases and J by 10 bases, leaving 12 bases between them. CDR1 and CDR2 from the germline V gene are DFQATT and SNEGSKA (reference sequence). CDR3 nucleotides: TGCAGTGCTAGAGATCATCTGGGCGTCTACACCTTC. It yields the protein CSARDHLGVYTF.

This chain links TRBV28 with TRBJ1-1; D is undetermined. Trimming removed 7 bases from V and 4 bases from J, with 13 bases in between. The CDR3 is 13 amino acids. Looked up from germline, CDR1 is MDHEN and CDR2 is SYDVKM. The CDR3 nucleotides read TGTGCCAGCATCACGTCAGAGGGCACTGAAGCTTTCTTT. Translating it yields CASITSEGTEAFF.

This clonotype was seen only a few times. V is TRBV5-4 and J is TRBJ2-3; possible D gene TRBD2, 5 bases. The CDR3 is 11 amino acids. V was clipped by 9 bases and J by 1 base, with 6 bases between them. CDR1 and CDR2 (germline): SGHNT, YYREEE (reference sequence). CDR3 nucleotide sequence: TGTGCCAACGGGGGCACAGATACGCAGTATTTT. Protein sequence: CANGGTDTQYF. Filled out from reference TRBV5-4 and TRBJ2-3, the complete variable domain reads ETGVTQSPTHLIKTRGQQVTLRCSSQSGHNTVSWYQQALGQGPQFIFQYYREEENGRGNFPPRFSGLQFPNYSSELNVNALELDDSALYLCANGGTDTQYFGPGTRLTVL.

The chain recombines TRBV5-1 with TRBJ2-2, with D unclear. The CDR3 has 15 residues. The V gene lost 7 bases and the J gene lost 0 bases, with 13 bases spanning the gap. The germline V gene encodes CDR1 SGHRS and CDR2 YFSETQ. Here the CDR3 DNA reads TGCGCCAGCCATGGAGCCGTGTCGAACACCGGGGAGCTGTTTTTT. Its translation is CASHGAVSNTGELFF.

In nucleotides, the CDR3 is TGCGCCAGCAGTGAGTCCCCTAGCGGGGATACGCAGTATTTT. Its translation is CASSESPSGDTQYF. The rearrangement uses TRBV10-1 and TRBJ2-3; 8 bases fit TRBD2. Germline trimming cut 0 bases from V and 6 bases from J; bases unmatched to any gene: 2. The CDR3 is made up of 14 amino acids. Germline lookup yields CDR1 WNHNN and CDR2 SYGVQD (reference sequence).

Only one count was recorded for this clonotype. The V and J genes are TRBV10-3 and TRBJ1-2; D is uncertain. Trimming left V 0 bases short and J 3 bases short, with 5 bases between. Germline values: CDR1 ENHRY, CDR2 SYGVKD. CDR3 length equals 13 residues. CDR3 nucleotides: TGTGCCATCAGTGAGTCGGCTGACTATGGCTACACCTTC. Its translation: CAISESADYGYTF.